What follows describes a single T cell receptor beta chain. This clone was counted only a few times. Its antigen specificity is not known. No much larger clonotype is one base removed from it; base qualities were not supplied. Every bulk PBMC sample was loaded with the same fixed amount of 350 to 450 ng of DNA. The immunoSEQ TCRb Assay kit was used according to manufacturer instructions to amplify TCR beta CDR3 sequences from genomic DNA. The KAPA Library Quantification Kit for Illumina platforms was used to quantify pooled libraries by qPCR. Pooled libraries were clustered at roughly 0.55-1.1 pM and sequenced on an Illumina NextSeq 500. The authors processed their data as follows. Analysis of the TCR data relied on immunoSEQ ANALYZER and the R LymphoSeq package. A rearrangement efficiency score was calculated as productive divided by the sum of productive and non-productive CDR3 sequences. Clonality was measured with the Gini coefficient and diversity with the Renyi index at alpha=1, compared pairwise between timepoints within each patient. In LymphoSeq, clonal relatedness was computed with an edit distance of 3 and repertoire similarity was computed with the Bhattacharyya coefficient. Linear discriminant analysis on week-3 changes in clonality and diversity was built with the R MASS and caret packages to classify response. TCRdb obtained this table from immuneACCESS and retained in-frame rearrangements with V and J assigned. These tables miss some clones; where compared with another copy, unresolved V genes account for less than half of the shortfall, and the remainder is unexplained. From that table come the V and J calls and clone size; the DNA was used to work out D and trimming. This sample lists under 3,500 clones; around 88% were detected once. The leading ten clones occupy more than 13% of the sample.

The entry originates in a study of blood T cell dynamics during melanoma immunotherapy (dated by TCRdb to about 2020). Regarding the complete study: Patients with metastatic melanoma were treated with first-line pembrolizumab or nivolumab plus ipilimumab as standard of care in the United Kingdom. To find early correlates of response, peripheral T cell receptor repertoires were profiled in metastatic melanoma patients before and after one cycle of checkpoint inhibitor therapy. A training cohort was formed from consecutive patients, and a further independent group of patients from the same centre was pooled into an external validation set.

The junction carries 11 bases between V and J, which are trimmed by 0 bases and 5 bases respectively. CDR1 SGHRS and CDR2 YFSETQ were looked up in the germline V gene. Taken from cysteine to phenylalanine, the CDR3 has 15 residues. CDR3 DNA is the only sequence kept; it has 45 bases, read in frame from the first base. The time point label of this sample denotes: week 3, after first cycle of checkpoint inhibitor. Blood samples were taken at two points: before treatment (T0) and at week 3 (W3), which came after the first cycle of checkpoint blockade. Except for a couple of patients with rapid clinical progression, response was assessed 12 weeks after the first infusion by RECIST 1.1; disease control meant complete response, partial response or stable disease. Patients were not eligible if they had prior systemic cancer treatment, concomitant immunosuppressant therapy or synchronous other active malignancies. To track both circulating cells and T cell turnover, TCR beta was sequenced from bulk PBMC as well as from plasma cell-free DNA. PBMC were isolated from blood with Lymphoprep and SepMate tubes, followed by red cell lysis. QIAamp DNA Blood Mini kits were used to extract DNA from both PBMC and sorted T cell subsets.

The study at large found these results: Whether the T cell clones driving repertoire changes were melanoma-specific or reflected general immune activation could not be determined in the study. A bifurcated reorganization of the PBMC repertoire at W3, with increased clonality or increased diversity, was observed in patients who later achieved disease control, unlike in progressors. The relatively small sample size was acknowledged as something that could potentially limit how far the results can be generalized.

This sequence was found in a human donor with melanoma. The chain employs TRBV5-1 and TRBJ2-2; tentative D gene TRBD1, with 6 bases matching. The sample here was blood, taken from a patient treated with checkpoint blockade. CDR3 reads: CASSLDGTRTGELFF. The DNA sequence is TGCGCCAGCAGCTTGGATGGGACACGTACCGGGGAGCTGTTTTTT.